This T cell receptor beta chain was captured by sequencing in a study of blood T cell repertoires in COVID-19. Study details: T cells, B-cell-depleted T cells, or PBMCs supplied cDNA or gDNA.

The germline V gene encodes CDR1 SGHRS and CDR2 YFSETQ. V lost 0 bases and J lost 6; bases outside the gene matches: 1. The CDR3 extends over 14 amino acids. Libraries were prepared by immunoSEQ multiplex PCR; TCRdb keeps only in-frame clonotypes and omits some of them. The sample shows around 300,000 clones, about nine tenths of them seen only once. J is TRBJ1-1 and V is TRBV5-1; 11 bases line up with TRBD1. Sequencing was done on a sample of peripheral blood. This sequence was found in a woman aged 45-65 years with COVID-19, enrolled during active disease. The CDR3 DNA reads as TGCGCCAGCAGCTTGGGGACAGGGGGCTCTGAAGCTTTCTTT. It codes for CASSLGTGGSEAFF.